These 26 T cell receptor beta chains were sequenced from one sample in a study of OX40 agonist ivuxolimab in advanced cancers. Some clones are missing from TCRdb's copy, which holds only in-frame ones; the method was immunoSEQ multiplex PCR. The profile shows some 60,000 clones, less than 95% of them singletons. The source material was CD4+ or CD8+ T cells sorted from blood, sampled in a trial of the OX40 agonist ivuxolimab. The origin of the receptors is an adult with an advanced solid tumor such as melanoma, head and neck, liver or kidney cancer.

V is TRBV7-2 and J is TRBJ2-7; TRBD2 matches 11 bases. With 5 bases clipped from V and 0 bases from J, the junction kept 6 bases outside the gene matches. The germline V gene encodes CDR1 SGHTA and CDR2 FQGNSA. The CDR3 totals 16 residues. CDR3 bases: TGTGCCAGCAGCCCCTCTAGCGGGAGGAGCTCCTACGAGCAGTACTTC. Amino acids: CASSPSSGRSSYEQYF.

V gene TRBV18 combines with J gene TRBJ2-1; TRBD1 is a possible D gene (5 bases). Trimming pared 3 bases from V and 10 bases from J, leaving 19 bases between. This CDR3 contains 15 residues. Germline-derived CDR1 and CDR2 are KGHSH and LQKENI. CDR3 loop: CASSPAPTRACEQFF. The CDR3 bases are TGTGCCAGCTCACCGGCGCCTACCAGGGCATGCGAGCAGTTCTTC.

The CDR3 DNA reads as TGTGCCAGCAGTTACTCAGGACAGCCTCTTCATGGCTACACCTTC. It encodes CASSYSGQPLHGYTF. The rearrangement links TRBV6-5 to TRBJ1-2, with a tentative D call TRBD1 (6 bases). The CDR3 loop spans 15 amino acids. The V end lost 0 bases, the J end lost 6 bases, and 14 bases lay between the germline ends. CDR1 is MNHEY, CDR2 SVGAGI, per germline.

The chain employs TRBV2 and TRBJ2-2, with TRBD2 matching 7 bases. This CDR3 has 14 residues. The ends lost 4 bases at V and 5 bases at J; junction bases unmatched: 4. CDR1 is SNHLY, CDR2 FYNNEI, per germline. CDR3 nucleotide sequence: TGTGCCAGCAGTGGTCGGGAGGTTACCGGGGAGCTGTTTTTT. Translating gives CASSGREVTGELFF.

The chain links TRBV9 to TRBJ2-7; 9 positions match TRBD1. This CDR3 spans 15 amino acids. After removal of 0 bases from V and 0 bases from J, the junction contained 1 base not matched to a gene. CDR1 is SGDLS, CDR2 YYNGEE, per germline. CDR3 in amino acids: CASSVGGQGSYEQYF. In nucleotides, the CDR3 is TGTGCCAGCAGCGTAGGGGGACAGGGCTCCTACGAGCAGTACTTC. The whole variable domain, filled in from reference TRBV9 and TRBJ2-7, reads DSGVTQTPKHLITATGQRVTLRCSPRSGDLSVYWYQQSLDQGLQFLIQYYNGEERAKGNILERFSAQQFPDLHSELNLSSLELGDSALYFCASSVGGQGSYEQYFGPGTRLTVT.

The J gene is TRBJ2-5, the V gene TRBV7-2; D is possibly TRBD1 or TRBD2 (5 bases each). CDR1 and CDR2 (germline): SGHTA, FQGNSA. The CDR3 is 15 residues long. V was pared by 3 bases and J by 4 bases, with 15 bases between. The CDR3 sequence: CASSFYVERGETQYF. CDR3 DNA: TGTGCCAGCAGCTTCTACGTAGAGAGGGGAGAGACCCAGTACTTC.

The chain couples TRBV5-1 to TRBJ1-5, with D hard to call. V shed 0 bases and J shed 0 bases, with 7 bases lying between them. CDR3 length: 15 residues. The germline V gene has CDR1 SGHRS and CDR2 YFSETQ. The CDR3 DNA reads TGCGCCAGCAGCTTGGGCGGGAATAGCAATCAGCCCCAGCATTTT. Translation: CASSLGGNSNQPQHF.

The chain is built from TRBV28 and TRBJ1-2, with a weak D call TRBD1 (6 bases). Germline V CDR1 and CDR2: MDHEN, SYDVKM. The CDR3 runs to 13 residues. V was shortened by 3 bases and J by 4 bases, with 9 bases between the two germline ends. The CDR3 DNA sequence: TGTGCCAGCAGTTTTGACAGGTCCTATGGCTACACCTTC. Protein sequence: CASSFDRSYGYTF.

This chain links TRBV6-5 with TRBJ2-3; TRBD2 aligns across 8 bases. The CDR3 has 14 residues. Looked up from germline, CDR1 is MNHEY and CDR2 is SVGAGI. Losses at the gene ends were 6 bases for V and 4 bases for J; bases not matched to a gene: 6. The CDR3 region has the DNA TGTGCCAGCAGGGGGACTAGAGGGCCAGATACGCAGTATTTT. Protein sequence: CASRGTRGPDTQYF.

The chain joins TRBV18 to TRBJ1-1; no clear D. The length of the CDR3 is 15 residues. Germline values: CDR1 KGHSH, CDR2 LQKENI. V was clipped by 6 bases and J by 1 base, with 15 bases between them. In DNA, the CDR3 is TGTGCCAGCTCCCCTAGCCAATCACAGAACACTGAAGCTTTCTTT. Its translation: CASSPSQSQNTEAFF. Looking up the rest from reference TRBV18 and TRBJ1-1 gives the full variable domain: NAGVMQNPRHLVRRRGQEARLRCSPMKGHSHVYWYRQLPEEGLKFMVYLQKENIIDESGMPKERFSAEFPKEGPSILRIQQVVRGDSAAYFCASSPSQSQNTEAFFGQGTRLTVV.

The J gene is TRBJ2-7, the V gene TRBV6-6, with D tentatively TRBD1 (6 bases). The CDR3 spans 14 residues. Germline assignment: CDR1 MNHNY and CDR2 SVGAGI (reference sequence). Between the trimmed V and J ends, which lost 2 bases and 4 bases, there was a span of 12 bases. The CDR3 loop reads CASSYGQGSYEQYF. In DNA form, the CDR3 reads TGTGCCAGCAGTTACGGGCAGGGGAGTTACGAGCAGTACTTC.

The V and J genes are TRBV18 and TRBJ1-5, with D perhaps matching TRBD1 (5 bases). Germline V lookup: CDR1 KGHSH, CDR2 LQKENI. The CDR3 covers 15 residues. V lost 2 bases to trimming and J lost 3 bases, with 11 bases between them. CDR3 bases: TGTGCCAGCTCACCATACGGGGCGAACAATCAGCCCCAGCATTTT. Protein: CASSPYGANNQPQHF. Full variable domain (rest looked up from reference TRBV18 and TRBJ1-5): NAGVMQNPRHLVRRRGQEARLRCSPMKGHSHVYWYRQLPEEGLKFMVYLQKENIIDESGMPKERFSAEFPKEGPSILRIQQVVRGDSAAYFCASSPYGANNQPQHFGDGTRLSIL.

The chain couples TRBV7-9 to TRBJ2-1; 7 nucleotides agree with TRBD1. This CDR3 has 15 amino acids. Germline CDR1 is SEHNR and CDR2 is FQNEAQ (reference sequence). V lost 5 bases and J lost 9; bases outside the gene matches: 13. Here the CDR3 DNA reads TGTGCCAGCAGCACAGCCGGGACAGTTTCGCGTGAGCAGTTCTTC. It codes for CASSTAGTVSREQFF.

In its sample, this clone was seen once. V gene TRBV18 combines with J gene TRBJ2-6, with D possibly being TRBD1 (5 bases). The CDR3 runs 17 residues. The V gene lost 3 bases and the J gene lost 0 bases, with 12 bases spanning the gap. The germline V gene has CDR1 KGHSH and CDR2 LQKENI. CDR3 bases: TGTGCCAGCTCACCGAATAACAGGCTCTCTGGGGCCAACGTCCTGACTTTC. Protein product: CASSPNNRLSGANVLTF.

The chain employs TRBV29-1 and TRBJ2-5; TRBD2 is a possible D gene (5 bases). Germline lookup yields CDR1 SQVTM and CDR2 ANQGSEA. Trimming cost V 5 bases and J 3 bases, with 16 bases left between them. The CDR3 covers 14 residues. In DNA form, the CDR3 reads TGCAGCGTTCGGCCGCGGACTCGAAAAGAGACCCAGTACTTC. Encoded protein: CSVRPRTRKETQYF.

The chain has TRBV18 and TRBJ1-5, with no clear D. This CDR3 region has 13 residues. Germline values: CDR1 KGHSH, CDR2 LQKENI. V was trimmed by 1 base and J by 11 bases, leaving 12 bases between them. Here the CDR3 reads CASSPQSLAAQHF. CDR3 nucleotide sequence: TGTGCCAGCTCACCACAGAGTTTAGCCGCCCAGCATTTT.

The chain combines TRBV5-4 with TRBJ1-5, with TRBD1 identical over 8 bases. The trim removed 4 bases at V and 2 bases at J, leaving 5 bases unmatched. The germline CDR1 and CDR2 sequences are SGHNT and YYREEE (reference sequence). CDR3 length: 15 residues. Here the CDR3 reads CASSIQGAGNQPQHF. In DNA form, the CDR3 reads TGTGCCAGCAGCATCCAGGGGGCTGGCAATCAGCCCCAGCATTTT. Full variable domain (missing parts from reference TRBV5-4 and TRBJ1-5): ETGVTQSPTHLIKTRGQQVTLRCSSQSGHNTVSWYQQALGQGPQFIFQYYREEENGRGNFPPRFSGLQFPNYSSELNVNALELDDSALYLCASSIQGAGNQPQHFGDGTRLSIL.

The rearrangement links TRBV6-6 to TRBJ1-5; 9 nucleotides line up with TRBD1. V lost 6 bases and J lost 6; bases outside the gene matches: 9. Germline V lookup: CDR1 MNHNY, CDR2 SVGAGI (reference sequence). This CDR3 spans 15 amino acids. The CDR3 reads CASSLPGTGRQPQHF. CDR3 bases: TGTGCCAGCAGCCTGCCCGGGACAGGGCGTCAGCCCCAGCATTTT.

CDR3 nucleotides: TGTGCCAGCAGCTTACTGCCAGGGGGTACGACGGGAAACACCATATATTTT. It encodes CASSLLPGGTTGNTIYF. The rearrangement uses TRBV7-8 and TRBJ1-3; TRBD1 matches 7 bases. Germline values: CDR1 SGHVS, CDR2 FQNEAQ. Unmatched junction bases numbered 11, after V lost 2 bases and J lost 4 bases. The CDR3 is 17 residues long.

The chain recombines TRBV19 with TRBJ2-4; D could derive from TRBD1 or TRBD2 (5 bases each). The CDR3 is 18 amino acids. V shed 5 bases and J shed 1 base, with 21 bases lying between them. CDR1 and CDR2 from the germline V gene are LNHDA and SQIVND (reference sequence). The CDR3 bases are TGTGCCAGTAGTGGGAGAACAGGCTCCCGTGGGGCCAAAAACATTCAGTACTTC. It translates to CASSGRTGSRGAKNIQYF.

The chain couples TRBV7-2 to TRBJ2-3, with D possibly TRBD2 on 6 matching bases. Trimming shortened V by 4 bases and J by 0 bases, and 14 bases separated the two germline ends. The length of the CDR3 is 16 residues. CDR1 and CDR2 (germline): SGHTA, FQGNSA. CDR3 amino acids: CASSSQRAFSTDTQYF. CDR3 in DNA: TGTGCCAGCAGCTCCCAGCGGGCCTTTAGCACAGATACGCAGTATTTT.

The chain uses TRBV19 and TRBJ2-2, with 7 bases fitting TRBD2. V lost 5 bases to trimming and J lost 3 bases; unmatched junction nucleotides: 12. The CDR3 has 17 amino acids. Looked up from germline, CDR1 is LNHDA and CDR2 is SQIVND (reference sequence). The CDR3 DNA reads as TGTGCCAGTAGTCCCGATAGGAGCGGGGTATACACCGGGGAGCTGTTTTTT. This codes for CASSPDRSGVYTGELFF.

V and J are TRBV19 and TRBJ2-3, with 9 positions matching TRBD2. The CDR3 is 15 residues long. CDR1 and CDR2 from the germline V gene are LNHDA and SQIVND (reference sequence). V lost 5 bases, J lost 5 bases, and 8 bases stayed unmatched. The CDR3: CASSLAGGPEDTQYF. The CDR3 DNA is TGTGCCAGTAGTCTGGCGGGAGGGCCGGAAGATACGCAGTATTTT.

This clone has just a few counts. Written as DNA, the CDR3 is TGTGCCAGCAGCCAAGGCATGGGAGGGGGCTGGGAGATAGGTTCCGAGACCCAGTACTTC. It codes for CASSQGMGGGWEIGSETQYF. This rearrangement joins TRBV4-2 to TRBJ2-5; D may be TRBD1 or TRBD2 (7 bases each). V lost 1 base, J lost 5 bases, and 29 bases lay in between. This CDR3 comprises 20 residues. In germline, CDR1 is LGHNA, CDR2 YNFKEQ.

The V gene is TRBV28, the J gene TRBJ1-2; D not resolved. V was cut by 1 base and J by 4 bases, with 10 bases left in between. Germline-derived CDR1 and CDR2 are MDHEN and SYDVKM. The length of the CDR3 is 14 residues. Here the CDR3 DNA reads TGTGCCAGCAGTTTATCTGTCCAGGTCTATGGCTACACCTTC. Encoded protein: CASSLSVQVYGYTF.

This rearrangement joins TRBV12-5 to TRBJ2-1, with a tentative D call TRBD2 (6 bases). V lost 4 bases and J 2 bases, leaving 12 bases between the germline ends. CDR3 length: 15 amino acids. Germline V CDR1 and CDR2: LGHNT, FRNRAP. The DNA of the CDR3 is TGTGCTAGTGGTTCCGGGGACTCCCCCTACAATGAGCAGTTCTTC. Translated: CASGSGDSPYNEQFF. Using reference TRBV12-5 and TRBJ2-1 for the parts outside the CDR3, the full variable domain is DARVTQTPRHKVTEMGQEVTMRCQPILGHNTVFWYRQTMMQGLELLAYFRNRAPLDDSGMPKDRFSAEMPDATLATLKIQPSEPRDSAVYFCASGSGDSPYNEQFFGPGTRLTVL.